The 20 T cell receptor beta chains below were found in one sample sequenced in a study of blood T cell repertoires in COVID-19. The data were produced by immunoSEQ multiplex PCR, yet TCRdb's version contains in-frame clones alone and is incomplete. The sample has a few hundred thousand clones; approximately 89% are singletons. The sequenced sample consisted of PBMCs or T cells enriched from blood (not recorded which). These receptors all stem from a middle-aged woman who had recovered from COVID-19.

The rearrangement joins TRBV12-3 or TRBV12-4 to TRBJ2-2, with TRBD2 as a possible D gene (6 bases). Trimming took off 4 bases at V and 8 bases at J, with 11 bases between the two ends. The length of the CDR3 is 13 residues. This chain's CDR3 is CASSSTGRGELFF. The CDR3 DNA sequence: TGTGCCAGCAGTTCCACTGGGAGGGGGGAGCTGTTTTTT.

This chain links TRBV3-1 (or the pseudogene TRBV3-2) with TRBJ2-3; 14 bases match TRBD2. There are 19 residues in the CDR3. V dropped 6 bases and J dropped 5; count of bases not matched to a gene: 16. Germline V gives CDR1 LGHDT, CDR2 YNNKEL (reference sequence). The CDR3 protein is CASRSEEGTSGRVIDTQYF. The CDR3 coding sequence is TGTGCCAGCAGGTCCGAGGAGGGGACTAGCGGGAGAGTGATAGATACGCAGTATTTT.

This chain joins TRBV5-6 and TRBJ2-1; perhaps TRBD2 as D (5 bases). This CDR3 region has 17 residues. The germline V gene has CDR1 SGHDT and CDR2 YYEEEE. V dropped 0 bases and J dropped 0 bases, with 13 bases sitting between them. CDR3 in DNA: TGTGCCAGCAGCTTGGGTCTAGCACAGAGCTCCTACAATGAGCAGTTCTTC. Translated: CASSLGLAQSSYNEQFF.

V is TRBV7-8 and J is TRBJ2-7; 10 bases fit TRBD1. The trim removed 9 bases at V and 3 bases at J, leaving 2 bases unmatched. Germline V gene lookup returns CDR1 SGHVS and CDR2 FQNEAQ. CDR3 size: 12 residues. The DNA of the CDR3 is TGTGCCAGTCGGACAGGGGGCTACGAGCAGTACTTC. Protein product: CASRTGGYEQYF. The whole variable domain, filled in from reference TRBV7-8 and TRBJ2-7, reads GAGVSQSPRYKVAKRGQDVALRCDPISGHVSLFWYQQALGQGPEFLTYFQNEAQLDKSGLPSDRFFAERPEGSVSTLKIQRTQQEDSAVYLCASRTGGYEQYFGPGTRLTVT.

The chain combines TRBV7-8 with TRBJ2-2; 8 bases line up with TRBD2. Trimming cost V 2 bases and J 4 bases; bases outside gene matches: 3. The CDR3 runs to 15 residues. Germline assignment: CDR1 SGHVS and CDR2 FQNEAQ. The CDR3 coding sequence is TGTGCCAGCAGCTTACGGGAGGGGGGCACCGGGGAGCTGTTTTTT. Translation: CASSLREGGTGELFF. The whole variable domain, remainder taken from reference TRBV7-8 and TRBJ2-2, is GAGVSQSPRYKVAKRGQDVALRCDPISGHVSLFWYQQALGQGPEFLTYFQNEAQLDKSGLPSDRFFAERPEGSVSTLKIQRTQQEDSAVYLCASSLREGGTGELFFGEGSRLTVL.

The chain joins TRBV5-1 to TRBJ2-1, with a tentative D call TRBD2 (5 bases). V was clipped by 1 base and J by 5 bases, with 10 bases between them. The V gene's germline CDR1 is SGHRS and CDR2 YFSETQ. This CDR3 spans 14 amino acids. CDR3 bases: TGCGCCAGCAGCTTGATATCCGGGAACAATGAGCAGTTCTTC. Translating it yields CASSLISGNNEQFF.

In this sample, this clone turned up a few times. The chain has TRBV6-6 and TRBJ2-7, with a weak D call TRBD1 (5 bases). Germline V gene lookup returns CDR1 MNHNY and CDR2 SVGAGI (reference sequence). The germline V and J ends were trimmed by 6 bases and 5 bases, with 14 bases remaining between them. The CDR3 is made up of 13 amino acids. The CDR3 reads CASRARSRDEQYF. CDR3 DNA sequence: TGTGCCAGCAGAGCTAGGTCCAGGGACGAGCAGTACTTC.

The rearrangement joins TRBV29-1 to TRBJ2-3; the D is unclear. V lost 3 bases to trimming and J lost 2 bases, with 9 bases between them. The CDR3 totals 13 residues. Germline CDR1 SQVTM, CDR2 ANQGSEA. The CDR3 nucleotides read TGCAGCGTTGAGGGCCGATACACAGATACGCAGTATTTT. Amino acid sequence: CSVEGRYTDTQYF.

This chain uses TRBV5-4 with TRBJ2-7, with TRBD2 as a possible D gene (6 bases). The ends were cut back, 4 bases at V and 3 bases at J, with 20 bases in the middle. This CDR3 has 16 residues. The germline V gene encodes CDR1 SGHNT and CDR2 YYREEE (reference sequence). CDR3 in amino acids: CASSLGVEGPYYEQYF. Here the CDR3 DNA reads TGTGCCAGCAGCCTGGGTGTGGAGGGACCTTACTACGAGCAGTACTTC. The full variable domain, in which reference TRBV5-4 and TRBJ2-7 provide the parts outside the CDR3, is ETGVTQSPTHLIKTRGQQVTLRCSSQSGHNTVSWYQQALGQGPQFIFQYYREEENGRGNFPPRFSGLQFPNYSSELNVNALELDDSALYLCASSLGVEGPYYEQYFGPGTRLTVT.

This chain links TRBV5-1 with TRBJ1-2; D gene unclear. The CDR3 has 14 amino acids. V was cut by 0 bases and J by 0 bases, with 6 bases left in between. Germline values: CDR1 SGHRS, CDR2 YFSETQ. In nucleotides, the CDR3 is TGCGCCAGCAGCTTGGACAGCCCTAACTATGGCTACACCTTC. Translation: CASSLDSPNYGYTF.

The rearrangement uses TRBV12-1 and TRBJ1-4. TRBV12-1 is described as a pseudogene. The CDR3 spans 13 residues. The CDR3 sequence: CASRSGSNEKLFF. CDR3 in DNA: TGTGCCAGCCGATCGGGGTCTAATGAAAAACTGTTTTTT.

This rearrangement joins TRBV5-1 to TRBJ1-5; tentatively, D is TRBD1 (5 bases). Trimming removed 7 bases from V and 1 base from J, with 12 bases in between. The CDR3 covers 14 residues. Germline V gene data show CDR1 as SGHRS and CDR2 as YFSETQ. This CDR3 is CASREGLSNQPQHF. The CDR3 DNA reads as TGCGCCAGCCGGGAGGGACTCAGCAATCAGCCCCAGCATTTT.

This sequence joins TRBV29-1 and TRBJ2-7; tentatively, D is TRBD1 (6 bases). The V end lost 7 bases, the J end lost 2 bases, and 12 bases lay between the germline ends. Germline CDR1 is SQVTM and CDR2 is ANQGSEA. The CDR3 spans 12 residues. The CDR3 nucleotides read TGCAGCGCCGGGACACCGGCCTACGAGCAGTACTTC. It is translated as CSAGTPAYEQYF.

The chain recombines TRBV19 with TRBJ2-1; no reliable D call. From germline, CDR1 is LNHDA and CDR2 SQIVND (reference sequence). CDR3 length equals 14 residues. Trimming stripped 5 bases from V and 2 bases from J, with 10 bases between. DNA of the CDR3: TGTGCCAGTAGTCAGGTCTCACCCTACAATGAGCAGTTCTTC. Its protein is CASSQVSPYNEQFF.

This chain uses TRBV11-3 with TRBJ2-2; D is perhaps TRBD1 (5 bases). From germline, CDR1 is SGHNT and CDR2 YENEEA. Trimming stripped 5 bases from V and 4 bases from J, with 14 bases between. The CDR3 is 15 amino acids. The DNA of the CDR3 is TGTGCCAGCAGCATAACAGGCCCCGGCACCGGGGAGCTGTTTTTT. This sequence encodes CASSITGPGTGELFF.

This clone occurred once. The chain combines TRBV11-3 with TRBJ2-3; D unclear. The CDR3 extends over 14 amino acids. Germline V gene sequence: CDR1 SGHNT, CDR2 YENEEA. The V and J ends lost 7 bases and 8 bases respectively, with 19 bases between them. The CDR3 sequence: CASTLGGFSGTQYF. The CDR3 nucleotides read TGTGCCAGCACCCTGGGTGGATTTTCGGGTACGCAGTATTTT.

The chain carries TRBV29-1 and TRBJ1-2; 7 bases map to TRBD1. Germline CDR1 and CDR2: SQVTM and ANQGSEA. This CDR3 region has 15 residues. The trim removed 3 bases at V and 0 bases at J, leaving 7 bases unmatched. As DNA, the CDR3 is TGCAGCGTTGAGGAGCCAGGGGGTACTAACTATGGCTACACCTTC. Protein sequence: CSVEEPGGTNYGYTF.

This clone occurred a few times. CDR3 coding DNA: TGTGCCAGCAGCGCGGGACTTGTGTATGGCTACACCTTC. Translating gives CASSAGLVYGYTF. The chain joins TRBV5-5 to TRBJ1-2; weak D call: TRBD1 (5 bases). V was cut by 4 bases and J by 5 bases, with 12 bases left in between. This CDR3 spans 13 amino acids. CDR1 and CDR2 from the germline V gene are SGHKS and YYEKEE (reference sequence).

The J gene is TRBJ2-1, the V gene TRBV27, with D maybe TRBD1 (6 bases). CDR3 length: 17 amino acids. The ends were cut back, 1 base at V and 0 bases at J, with 13 bases in the middle. The germline V gene has CDR1 MNHEY and CDR2 SMNVEV (reference sequence). DNA of the CDR3: TGTGCCAGCAGTTTATGGATGGGGGCCTCCTCCTACAATGAGCAGTTCTTC. This encodes CASSLWMGASSYNEQFF.

The rearrangement uses TRBV7-8 and TRBJ2-7; weak D call: TRBD2 (6 bases). Trimming shortened V by 2 bases and J by 5 bases, and 16 bases separated the two germline ends. The germline V gene encodes CDR1 SGHVS and CDR2 FQNEAQ. This CDR3 has 15 residues. The CDR3 DNA reads as TGTGCCAGCAGCTTACGGGGCGGGACCTGGGACGAGCAGTACTTC. It translates to CASSLRGGTWDEQYF.